This T cell receptor beta chain was sequenced for a study of cytomegalovirus exposure and HLA in healthy donors. Study-wide findings and caveats: There were 150 to 200 TCR beta chains listed as cytomegalovirus-associated.

Turning to this clone: What it recognizes is unknown.

PCR was performed using 60 Vbeta and 13 Jbeta primers. Assay: immunoSEQ multiplex PCR; the TCRdb copy retains only in-frame clones and omits some. The sample includes about 190,000 clones, 60% to 85% of them seen just once. From germline, CDR1 is MNHEY and CDR2 SMNVEV (reference sequence). Deletions cut 3 bases from V and 7 bases from J, with 10 bases between. This CDR3 region has 14 residues. The receptor's source is a woman aged 18 to 35 in good health and CMV-seronegative. This chain connects TRBV27 to TRBJ1-6; tentative D call: TRBD1 (5 bases). Sequenced material: PBMCs. The DNA of the CDR3 is TGTGCCAGCAGTTTTGGAGGGGTCAATTCACCCCTCCACTTT. The encoded protein is CASSFGGVNSPLHF.